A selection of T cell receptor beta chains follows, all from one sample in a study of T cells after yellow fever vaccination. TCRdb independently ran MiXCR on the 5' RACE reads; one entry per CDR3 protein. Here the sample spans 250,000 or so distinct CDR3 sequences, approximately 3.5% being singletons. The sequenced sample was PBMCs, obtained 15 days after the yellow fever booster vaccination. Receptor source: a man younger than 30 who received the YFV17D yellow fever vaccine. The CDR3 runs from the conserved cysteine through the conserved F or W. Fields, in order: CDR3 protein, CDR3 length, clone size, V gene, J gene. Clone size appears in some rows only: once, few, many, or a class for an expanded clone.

CACSRDRAYEQYF,13,.,TRBV6-6,TRBJ2-7
CASTSNTEAFF,11,many,TRBV5-1,TRBJ1-1
CSAGGGSQPQHF,12,many,TRBV20-1,TRBJ1-5
CASSAYPRGEETQYF,15,many,TRBV6-1,TRBJ2-5
CASSPGTTIGTQYF,14,many,TRBV12-3/TRBV12-4,TRBJ2-3
CASTGSVGGPNQPQHF,16,many,TRBV12-3/TRBV12-4,TRBJ1-5
CASSYSTFMGGYTF,14,many,TRBV6-5,TRBJ1-2
CATSATQGQGTGELFF,16,many,TRBV24-1,TRBJ2-2
CASRRQTNTDTQYF,14,many,TRBV28,TRBJ2-3
CSAQAGSGETQYF,13,many,TRBV20-1,TRBJ2-5
CASTFLGTGAYEQYF,15,many,TRBV7-9,TRBJ2-7
CASSLGTGYSPLHF,14,many,TRBV5-6,TRBJ1-6
CAWSVLTAEKLFF,13,many,TRBV30,TRBJ1-4
CASSQDKGAGGRNTIYF,17,many,TRBV4-1,TRBJ1-3
CASSPSRQGGYGYTF,15,many,TRBV18,TRBJ1-2
CASSLRELGEKLFF,14,many,TRBV7-9,TRBJ1-4
CASRRPGQGTDTQYF,15,many,TRBV5-1,TRBJ2-3
CASSLRGRYEQYF,13,many,TRBV12-3/TRBV12-4,TRBJ2-7
CASSLIQGMNTEAFF,15,many,TRBV7-9,TRBJ1-1
CASSQASPPGTGFVGNQPQHF,21,many,TRBV4-3,TRBJ1-5
CASKQQGKGNQPQHF,15,many,TRBV12-3/TRBV12-4,TRBJ1-5
CASSLTGGRGKETQYF,16,many,TRBV7-6,TRBJ2-5
CASSQLAGGRQETQYF,16,many,TRBV3-1,TRBJ2-5
CASSPDNRGYTF,12,.,TRBV7-2,TRBJ1-2